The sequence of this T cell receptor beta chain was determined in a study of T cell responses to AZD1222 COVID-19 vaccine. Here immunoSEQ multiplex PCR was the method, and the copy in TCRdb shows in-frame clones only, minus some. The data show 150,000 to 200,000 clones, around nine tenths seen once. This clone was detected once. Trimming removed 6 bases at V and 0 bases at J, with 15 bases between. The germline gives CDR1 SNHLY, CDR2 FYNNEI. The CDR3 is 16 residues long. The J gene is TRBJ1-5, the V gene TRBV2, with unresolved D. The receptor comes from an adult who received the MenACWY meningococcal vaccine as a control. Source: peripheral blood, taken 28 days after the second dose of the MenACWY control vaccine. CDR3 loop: CASSAILRGSNQPQHF. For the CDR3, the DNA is TGTGCCAGCAGCGCCATCTTGCGGGGTAGCAATCAGCCCCAGCATTTT.